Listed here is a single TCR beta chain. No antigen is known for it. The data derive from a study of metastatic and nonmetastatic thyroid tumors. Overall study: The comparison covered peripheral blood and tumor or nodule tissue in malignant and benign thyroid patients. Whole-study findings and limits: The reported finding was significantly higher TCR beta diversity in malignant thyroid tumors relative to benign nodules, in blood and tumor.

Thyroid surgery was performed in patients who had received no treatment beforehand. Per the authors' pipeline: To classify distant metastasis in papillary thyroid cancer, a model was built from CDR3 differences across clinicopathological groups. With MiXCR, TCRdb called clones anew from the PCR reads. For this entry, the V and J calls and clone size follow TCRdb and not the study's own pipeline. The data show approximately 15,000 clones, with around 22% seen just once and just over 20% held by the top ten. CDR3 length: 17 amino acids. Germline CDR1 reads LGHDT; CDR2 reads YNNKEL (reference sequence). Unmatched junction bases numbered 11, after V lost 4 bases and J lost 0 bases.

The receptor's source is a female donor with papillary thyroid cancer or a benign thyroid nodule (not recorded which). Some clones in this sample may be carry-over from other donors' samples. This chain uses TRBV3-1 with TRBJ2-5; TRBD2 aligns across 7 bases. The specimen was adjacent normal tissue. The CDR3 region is CASSRSLAAWDQETQYF. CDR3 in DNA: TGTGCCAGCAGCCGATCCCTAGCGGCCTGGGACCAAGAGACCCAGTACTTC.